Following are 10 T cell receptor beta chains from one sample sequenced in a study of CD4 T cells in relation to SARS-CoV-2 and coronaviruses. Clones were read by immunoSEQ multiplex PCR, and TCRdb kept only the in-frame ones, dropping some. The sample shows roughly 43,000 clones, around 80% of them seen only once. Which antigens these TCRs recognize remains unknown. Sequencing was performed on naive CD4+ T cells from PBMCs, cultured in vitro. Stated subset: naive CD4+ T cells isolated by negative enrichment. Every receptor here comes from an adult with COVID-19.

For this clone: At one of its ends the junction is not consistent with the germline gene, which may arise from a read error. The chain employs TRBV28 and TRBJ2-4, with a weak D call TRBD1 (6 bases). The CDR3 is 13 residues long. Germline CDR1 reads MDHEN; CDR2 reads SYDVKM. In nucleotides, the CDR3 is TGTGCCAGCAGCGCCCCTGACAGGACGGGTCTGGACTTC. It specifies CASSAPDRTGLDF.

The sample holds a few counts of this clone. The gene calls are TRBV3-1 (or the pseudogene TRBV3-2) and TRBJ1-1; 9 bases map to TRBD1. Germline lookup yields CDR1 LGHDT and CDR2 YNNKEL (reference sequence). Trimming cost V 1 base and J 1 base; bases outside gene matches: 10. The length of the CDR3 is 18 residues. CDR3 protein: CASSQAGYRDRANTEAFF. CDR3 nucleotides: TGTGCCAGCAGCCAAGCTGGATACCGGGACAGGGCGAACACTGAAGCTTTCTTT.

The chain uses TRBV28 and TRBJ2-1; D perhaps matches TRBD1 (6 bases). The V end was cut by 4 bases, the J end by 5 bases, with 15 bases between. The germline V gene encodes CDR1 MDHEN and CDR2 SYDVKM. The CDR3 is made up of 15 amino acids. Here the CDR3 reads CASSSYGTLNNEQFF. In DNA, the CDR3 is TGTGCCAGCAGTTCCTACGGGACACTTAACAATGAGCAGTTCTTC.

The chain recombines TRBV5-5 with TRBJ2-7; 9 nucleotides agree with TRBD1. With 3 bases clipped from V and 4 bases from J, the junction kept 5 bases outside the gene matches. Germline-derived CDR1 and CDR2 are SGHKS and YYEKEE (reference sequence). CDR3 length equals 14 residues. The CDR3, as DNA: TGTGCCAGCAGCTGGGGACAGGGTCTGTACGAGCAGTACTTC. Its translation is CASSWGQGLYEQYF. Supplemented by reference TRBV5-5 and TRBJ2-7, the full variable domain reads DAGVTQSPTHLIKTRGQQVTLRCSPISGHKSVSWYQQVLGQGPQFIFQYYEKEERGRGNFPDRFSARQFPNYSSELNVNALLLGDSALYLCASSWGQGLYEQYFGPGTRLTVT.

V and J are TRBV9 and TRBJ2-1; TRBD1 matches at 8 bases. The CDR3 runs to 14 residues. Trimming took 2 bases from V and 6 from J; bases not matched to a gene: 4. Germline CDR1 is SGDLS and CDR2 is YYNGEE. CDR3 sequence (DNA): TGTGCCAGCAGCGTGACAGGGGATCGCAATGAGCAGTTCTTC. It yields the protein CASSVTGDRNEQFF.

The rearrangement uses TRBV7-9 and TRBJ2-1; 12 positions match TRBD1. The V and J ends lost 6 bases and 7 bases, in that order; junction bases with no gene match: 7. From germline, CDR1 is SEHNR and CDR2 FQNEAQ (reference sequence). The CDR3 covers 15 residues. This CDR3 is CASRAGTGGYNEQFF. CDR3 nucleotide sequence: TGTGCCAGCAGAGCCGGGACAGGGGGCTATAATGAGCAGTTCTTC.

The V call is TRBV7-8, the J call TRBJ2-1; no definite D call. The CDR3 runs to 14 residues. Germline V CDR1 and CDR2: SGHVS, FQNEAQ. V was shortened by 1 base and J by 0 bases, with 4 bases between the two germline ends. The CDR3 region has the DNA TGTGCCAGCAGCTTAGGGGGCTCCTACAATGAGCAGTTCTTC. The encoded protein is CASSLGGSYNEQFF.

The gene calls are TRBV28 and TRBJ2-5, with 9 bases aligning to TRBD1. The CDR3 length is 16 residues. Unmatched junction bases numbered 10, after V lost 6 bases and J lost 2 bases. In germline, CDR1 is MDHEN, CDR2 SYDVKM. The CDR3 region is CASSPLRDRAQETQYF. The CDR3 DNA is TGTGCCAGCAGCCCCCTCCGGGACAGGGCTCAAGAGACCCAGTACTTC.

CDR3 residues: CAWMRGLGAYEQYF. CDR3 nucleotide sequence: TGTGCCTGGATGCGTGGGCTAGGGGCCTACGAGCAGTACTTC. The rearrangement links TRBV30 to TRBJ2-7, with TRBD1 as a possible D gene (5 bases). The V end was cut by 4 bases, the J end by 2 bases, with 15 bases between. CDR1 and CDR2 from the germline V gene are GTSNPN and SVGIG (reference sequence). The CDR3 loop spans 14 amino acids.

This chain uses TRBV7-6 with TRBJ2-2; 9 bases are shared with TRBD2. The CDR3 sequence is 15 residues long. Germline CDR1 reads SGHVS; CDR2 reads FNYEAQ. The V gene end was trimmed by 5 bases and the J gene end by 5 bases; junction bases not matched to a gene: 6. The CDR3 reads CASSTLAGSTGELFF. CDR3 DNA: TGTGCCAGCAGCACCCTAGCGGGATCTACCGGGGAGCTGTTTTTT.